This entry is about one T cell receptor beta chain. The antigen this receptor binds is unknown. Nothing much larger sits one base from this clone, and base qualities are not available. The source of the sample is a study of T cells after yellow fever vaccination (dated by TCRdb to between 2019 and 2020). For the study in its entirety: The SMART-Seq v4 Ultra Low Input RNA kit was used to prepare libraries from fractions with low cell numbers. Two healthy male donors, one aged 18 to 29 and one aged 30 to 40 years, made up the cohort. Bulk PBMC replicates and cell subsets were isolated from blood drawn at multiple timepoints before and after both primary and secondary immunization. To track T-cell clones before and after primary and booster YFV17D yellow fever vaccination, bulk TCR alpha and beta repertoires were sequenced longitudinally.

Synthesis of TCR cDNA relied on 5'RACE template switching, a step that introduced a universal primer site along with unique molecular identifiers. Priming of cDNA synthesis was performed from both the TCR alpha and TCR beta constant segments. Libraries were amplified in two PCR steps, with sample barcodes and sequencing adapters added in the second step. Sequencing of libraries was done on Illumina HiSeq 2500 (2x100 bp) or NovaSeq (2x150 bp). In the paper's pipeline: Demultiplexing of reads and collapsing into UMI consensus sequences were performed with MIGEC, and V(D)J alignment was carried out with MiXCR. Clonotypes responding to the vaccine were identified with edgeR on replicate PBMC samples, with the criteria of FDR below 0.01 and a log2 fold change above 5 up to day 15. Each bulk clonotype received a CD4 or CD8 identity based on whether the sequenced CD4 or CD8 repertoire contained that clonotype at higher abundance. The raw public data were reprocessed by TCRdb itself: fastp quality trimming at Q25, MiXCR clonotype calling, in-frame beta chains only. All rows with the same CDR3 protein become a single entry with the most common DNA and genes. None of the V and J calls come from the authors' own analysis; TCRdb made them. This sample lists 500,000 to 650,000 distinct CDR3 sequences; about a sixth were detected once. Jointly, the top ten make up 17% of the sample.

Results the study describes overall, beyond this receptor: A small share of clonotypes occurred in both CD4 and CD8 compartments, likely arising from convergent recombination. The secondary T-cell response was weaker than the primary response but faster, peaking on day 5 instead of day 15. Because the study included only a couple of donors, the extent to which the findings can be generalized is limited. After the booster, most clones that had expanded after primary vaccination were detected again (around 96% of CD4 and more than 80% of CD8), suggesting broad maintenance of memory. Because abundant contaminating clonotypes from the bulk population could be contained in FACS-sorted repertoires, computational filtering was required.

Reading the label with the study, this specimen's treatment or condition is: live attenuated yellow fever vaccine strain. At each blood-draw timepoint, two biological replicates of bulk PBMCs were collected. A standard Ficoll-Paque protocol was used to isolate PBMCs from peripheral blood. RNA was extracted with TriZol from bulk PBMCs, CD4 and CD8 fractions, and dextramer-positive and dextramer-negative fractions. The sample here was PBMCs, taken roughly 5 days after the first yellow fever vaccination. The TCR was taken from a man aged 18 to 29 who received the YFV17D yellow fever vaccine.

This receptor carries the CDR3 CASSHVAGATNEQYF. The DNA reads TGTGCCAGCAGTCACGTGGCCGGGGCTACCAACGAGCAGTACTTC. Here the chain combines TRBV12-3 or TRBV12-4 and TRBJ2-7; the D element could tentatively be TRBD1 or TRBD2, as 5 bases agree for each. A distance of 19 bases separates the germline ends of V and J, which lose 5 bases and 5 bases respectively. From the cysteine up to the phenylalanine, the CDR3 has a length of 15 residues. Only the CDR3 region is kept as DNA, spanning 45 bases read in frame from base 1.